The present T cell receptor (beta chain) was sequenced within a study of cytomegalovirus exposure and HLA in healthy donors. Trimming stripped 5 bases from V and 3 bases from J, with 12 bases between. This CDR3 has 14 amino acids. From germline, CDR1 is SGHNT and CDR2 YYREEE (reference sequence). Findings and limits, study-wide: Researchers reported from a later analysis that most CMV-associated TCR beta chains appeared HLA-restricted. For most TCR beta V segments, an earlier analysis put the productive rate at about 87% or about 30% of the time.

With respect to this clone: Its antigen is still unknown. The same CDR3 can be traced to other DNA sequences in this sample.

PCR used 60 Vbeta primers and 13 Jbeta primers. Generated by immunoSEQ multiplex PCR, the TCRdb table keeps only in-frame clones and is missing some. The sample yields over 130,000 clones, approximately 70% seen once. Specimen: PBMCs. This chain uses TRBV5-4 with TRBJ1-3, with D possibly being TRBD1 (6 bases). The clonotype comes from a woman aged 25 to 39 in good health and CMV-seronegative. The CDR3 DNA follows: TGTGCCAGCAGAAAACAGGGTGGTGGAAACACCATATATTTT. This encodes CASRKQGGGNTIYF.